The 9 T cell receptor beta chains presented below share a single source sample, sequenced in a study of T cell repertoires in cytomegalovirus infection. Antigens of these TCRs are unknown. TCRdb re-derived calls from the reads in MiXCR, one entry per CDR3 protein. This sample has around 500,000 distinct CDR3 sequences, with roughly 42% found just once. The material sequenced was cultured PBMCs, taken from culture after CMV antigen stimulation. These receptors all come from a human donor in good health (CMV status not recorded). Some clones in this sample may be carry-over from other donors' samples.

The chain uses TRBV7-8 and TRBJ2-2, with D perhaps TRBD2 (6 bases). CDR1 and CDR2 (germline): SGHVS, FQNEAQ. The V end lost 5 bases, the J end lost 5 bases, and 15 bases lay between the germline ends. The CDR3 has 15 residues. CDR3 sequence (DNA): TGTGCCAGCAGCCGCGGGGTCCGTGGGACCGGGGAGCTGTTTTTT. Translating it yields CASSRGVRGTGELFF.

The V and J genes are TRBV27 and TRBJ2-7; 11 bases are a match to TRBD2. V shed 5 bases and J 3 bases; nucleotides not matched to a gene: 18. CDR1 is MNHEY and CDR2 is SMNVEV in the germline V gene (reference sequence). CDR3 length equals 19 residues. The CDR3 spells CASSIGSGLAGGFNYEQYF. The CDR3 region has the DNA TGTGCCAGCAGTATCGGCTCTGGGCTAGCGGGGGGTTTTAACTACGAGCAGTACTTC.

This clonotype was seen only a few times. The CDR3 DNA reads as TGTGCCAGCAGTTTAGGGGTCGGGCTTATCGATGAGGTCACAGATACGCAGTATTTT. It translates to CASSLGVGLIDEVTDTQYF. The chain joins TRBV27 to TRBJ2-3; no reliable D call. From germline, CDR1 is MNHEY and CDR2 SMNVEV (reference sequence). Trimming took 2 bases from V and 2 from J, leaving 23 bases between them. The CDR3 consists of 19 residues.

This clonotype occurred a few times. The rearrangement uses TRBV4-1 and TRBJ2-2, with D unresolved. The CDR3 is 17 residues long. CDR1 is MGHRA and CDR2 is YSYEKL in the germline V gene. Trimming shortened V by 1 base and J by 4 bases, and 16 bases separated the two germline ends. The CDR3 loop is CASSQGGWSRGTGELFF. CDR3 nucleotide sequence: TGCGCCAGCAGCCAAGGAGGTTGGAGCCGTGGCACCGGGGAGCTGTTTTTT.

The chain carries TRBV6-1 and TRBJ2-6; a possible D gene is TRBD1 (6 bases). Trimming removed 9 bases at V and 5 bases at J, with 17 bases between. The germline gives CDR1 MNHNS, CDR2 SASEGT. This CDR3 region has 15 residues. CDR3 nucleotides: TGTGCCAGTACCCGGGACACTTTAAGGGCCAACGTCCTGACTTTC. Translated: CASTRDTLRANVLTF.

This sequence joins TRBV2 and TRBJ2-5; D might be TRBD1 (6 bases). This CDR3 region has 15 residues. V lost 3 bases to trimming and J lost 5 bases, with 16 bases between them. From germline, CDR1 is SNHLY and CDR2 FYNNEI. CDR3 residues: CASSELPSTGETQYF. DNA of the CDR3: TGTGCCAGCAGTGAGCTTCCTAGCACAGGGGAGACCCAGTACTTC.

V gene TRBV20-1 combines with J gene TRBJ2-3; no definite D call. With 0 bases removed from V and 5 bases from J, the gap between germline ends came to 12 bases. Per germline, CDR1 DFQATT and CDR2 SNEGSKA (reference sequence). The CDR3 spans 14 residues. In DNA, the CDR3 is TGCAGTGCTAGAGATACGGCGACTCAAGATACGCAGTATTTT. Translated, it gives CSARDTATQDTQYF.

The rearrangement uses TRBV7-3 and TRBJ1-2, with D possibly matching TRBD1 (6 bases). Trimming removed 11 bases from V and 4 bases from J, with 11 bases in between. Germline V CDR1 and CDR2: SGHTA, FQGTGA. CDR3 length equals 11 residues. CDR3 sequence: CAGGQGYGYTF. In DNA form, the CDR3 reads TGTGCCGGGGGACAAGGCTATGGCTACACCTTC.

V gene TRBV7-2 combines with J gene TRBJ2-7; 13 nucleotides match TRBD2. The CDR3 has 16 residues. Trimming removed 0 bases from V and 4 bases from J; junction bases left unmatched: 3. Per germline, CDR1 SGHTA and CDR2 FQGNSA. CDR3 in amino acids: CASSLATSGGSYEQYF. CDR3 nucleotide sequence: TGTGCCAGCAGCTTAGCGACTAGCGGGGGGTCGTACGAGCAGTACTTC. The variable domain in full, with the rest retrieved from reference TRBV7-2 and TRBJ2-7, is GAGVSQSPSNKVTEKGKDVELRCDPISGHTALYWYRQSLGQGLEFLIYFQGNSAPDKSGLPSDRFSAERTGGSVSTLTIQRTQQEDSAVYLCASSLATSGGSYEQYFGPGTRLTVT.